The clone carrying this TCR beta chain was recorded at least ten times. Library construction for TCR beta used iRepertoire HTBI primers and Arm-PCR of CDR3 regions. One entry per CDR3 protein, called by TCRdb with MiXCR from the multiplex PCR reads. The sample consists of around 400,000 distinct CDR3 sequences, around 15% of them appearing once. Per the germline V gene, CDR1 is MNHEY and CDR2 is SMNVEV (reference sequence). This CDR3 spans 14 amino acids. Trimming removed 6 bases at V and 4 bases at J, with 12 bases between. The sample originates from a study of regulatory T cells in long-lasting Graves disease. Sample time point: newly diagnosed GD, antithyroid drugs for less than 3 months. PBMC RNA served as the TCR library source.

This chain connects TRBV27 to TRBJ1-4; D is unresolved. The clonotype comes from a female donor with Graves disease. The sequences come from peripheral blood mononuclear cells (PBMCs), collected at new diagnosis, from a patient treated with antithyroid drugs. In DNA, the CDR3 is TGTGCCAGCAGACCGTTCGGTCTTAATGAAAAACTGTTTTTT. It specifies CASRPFGLNEKLFF.